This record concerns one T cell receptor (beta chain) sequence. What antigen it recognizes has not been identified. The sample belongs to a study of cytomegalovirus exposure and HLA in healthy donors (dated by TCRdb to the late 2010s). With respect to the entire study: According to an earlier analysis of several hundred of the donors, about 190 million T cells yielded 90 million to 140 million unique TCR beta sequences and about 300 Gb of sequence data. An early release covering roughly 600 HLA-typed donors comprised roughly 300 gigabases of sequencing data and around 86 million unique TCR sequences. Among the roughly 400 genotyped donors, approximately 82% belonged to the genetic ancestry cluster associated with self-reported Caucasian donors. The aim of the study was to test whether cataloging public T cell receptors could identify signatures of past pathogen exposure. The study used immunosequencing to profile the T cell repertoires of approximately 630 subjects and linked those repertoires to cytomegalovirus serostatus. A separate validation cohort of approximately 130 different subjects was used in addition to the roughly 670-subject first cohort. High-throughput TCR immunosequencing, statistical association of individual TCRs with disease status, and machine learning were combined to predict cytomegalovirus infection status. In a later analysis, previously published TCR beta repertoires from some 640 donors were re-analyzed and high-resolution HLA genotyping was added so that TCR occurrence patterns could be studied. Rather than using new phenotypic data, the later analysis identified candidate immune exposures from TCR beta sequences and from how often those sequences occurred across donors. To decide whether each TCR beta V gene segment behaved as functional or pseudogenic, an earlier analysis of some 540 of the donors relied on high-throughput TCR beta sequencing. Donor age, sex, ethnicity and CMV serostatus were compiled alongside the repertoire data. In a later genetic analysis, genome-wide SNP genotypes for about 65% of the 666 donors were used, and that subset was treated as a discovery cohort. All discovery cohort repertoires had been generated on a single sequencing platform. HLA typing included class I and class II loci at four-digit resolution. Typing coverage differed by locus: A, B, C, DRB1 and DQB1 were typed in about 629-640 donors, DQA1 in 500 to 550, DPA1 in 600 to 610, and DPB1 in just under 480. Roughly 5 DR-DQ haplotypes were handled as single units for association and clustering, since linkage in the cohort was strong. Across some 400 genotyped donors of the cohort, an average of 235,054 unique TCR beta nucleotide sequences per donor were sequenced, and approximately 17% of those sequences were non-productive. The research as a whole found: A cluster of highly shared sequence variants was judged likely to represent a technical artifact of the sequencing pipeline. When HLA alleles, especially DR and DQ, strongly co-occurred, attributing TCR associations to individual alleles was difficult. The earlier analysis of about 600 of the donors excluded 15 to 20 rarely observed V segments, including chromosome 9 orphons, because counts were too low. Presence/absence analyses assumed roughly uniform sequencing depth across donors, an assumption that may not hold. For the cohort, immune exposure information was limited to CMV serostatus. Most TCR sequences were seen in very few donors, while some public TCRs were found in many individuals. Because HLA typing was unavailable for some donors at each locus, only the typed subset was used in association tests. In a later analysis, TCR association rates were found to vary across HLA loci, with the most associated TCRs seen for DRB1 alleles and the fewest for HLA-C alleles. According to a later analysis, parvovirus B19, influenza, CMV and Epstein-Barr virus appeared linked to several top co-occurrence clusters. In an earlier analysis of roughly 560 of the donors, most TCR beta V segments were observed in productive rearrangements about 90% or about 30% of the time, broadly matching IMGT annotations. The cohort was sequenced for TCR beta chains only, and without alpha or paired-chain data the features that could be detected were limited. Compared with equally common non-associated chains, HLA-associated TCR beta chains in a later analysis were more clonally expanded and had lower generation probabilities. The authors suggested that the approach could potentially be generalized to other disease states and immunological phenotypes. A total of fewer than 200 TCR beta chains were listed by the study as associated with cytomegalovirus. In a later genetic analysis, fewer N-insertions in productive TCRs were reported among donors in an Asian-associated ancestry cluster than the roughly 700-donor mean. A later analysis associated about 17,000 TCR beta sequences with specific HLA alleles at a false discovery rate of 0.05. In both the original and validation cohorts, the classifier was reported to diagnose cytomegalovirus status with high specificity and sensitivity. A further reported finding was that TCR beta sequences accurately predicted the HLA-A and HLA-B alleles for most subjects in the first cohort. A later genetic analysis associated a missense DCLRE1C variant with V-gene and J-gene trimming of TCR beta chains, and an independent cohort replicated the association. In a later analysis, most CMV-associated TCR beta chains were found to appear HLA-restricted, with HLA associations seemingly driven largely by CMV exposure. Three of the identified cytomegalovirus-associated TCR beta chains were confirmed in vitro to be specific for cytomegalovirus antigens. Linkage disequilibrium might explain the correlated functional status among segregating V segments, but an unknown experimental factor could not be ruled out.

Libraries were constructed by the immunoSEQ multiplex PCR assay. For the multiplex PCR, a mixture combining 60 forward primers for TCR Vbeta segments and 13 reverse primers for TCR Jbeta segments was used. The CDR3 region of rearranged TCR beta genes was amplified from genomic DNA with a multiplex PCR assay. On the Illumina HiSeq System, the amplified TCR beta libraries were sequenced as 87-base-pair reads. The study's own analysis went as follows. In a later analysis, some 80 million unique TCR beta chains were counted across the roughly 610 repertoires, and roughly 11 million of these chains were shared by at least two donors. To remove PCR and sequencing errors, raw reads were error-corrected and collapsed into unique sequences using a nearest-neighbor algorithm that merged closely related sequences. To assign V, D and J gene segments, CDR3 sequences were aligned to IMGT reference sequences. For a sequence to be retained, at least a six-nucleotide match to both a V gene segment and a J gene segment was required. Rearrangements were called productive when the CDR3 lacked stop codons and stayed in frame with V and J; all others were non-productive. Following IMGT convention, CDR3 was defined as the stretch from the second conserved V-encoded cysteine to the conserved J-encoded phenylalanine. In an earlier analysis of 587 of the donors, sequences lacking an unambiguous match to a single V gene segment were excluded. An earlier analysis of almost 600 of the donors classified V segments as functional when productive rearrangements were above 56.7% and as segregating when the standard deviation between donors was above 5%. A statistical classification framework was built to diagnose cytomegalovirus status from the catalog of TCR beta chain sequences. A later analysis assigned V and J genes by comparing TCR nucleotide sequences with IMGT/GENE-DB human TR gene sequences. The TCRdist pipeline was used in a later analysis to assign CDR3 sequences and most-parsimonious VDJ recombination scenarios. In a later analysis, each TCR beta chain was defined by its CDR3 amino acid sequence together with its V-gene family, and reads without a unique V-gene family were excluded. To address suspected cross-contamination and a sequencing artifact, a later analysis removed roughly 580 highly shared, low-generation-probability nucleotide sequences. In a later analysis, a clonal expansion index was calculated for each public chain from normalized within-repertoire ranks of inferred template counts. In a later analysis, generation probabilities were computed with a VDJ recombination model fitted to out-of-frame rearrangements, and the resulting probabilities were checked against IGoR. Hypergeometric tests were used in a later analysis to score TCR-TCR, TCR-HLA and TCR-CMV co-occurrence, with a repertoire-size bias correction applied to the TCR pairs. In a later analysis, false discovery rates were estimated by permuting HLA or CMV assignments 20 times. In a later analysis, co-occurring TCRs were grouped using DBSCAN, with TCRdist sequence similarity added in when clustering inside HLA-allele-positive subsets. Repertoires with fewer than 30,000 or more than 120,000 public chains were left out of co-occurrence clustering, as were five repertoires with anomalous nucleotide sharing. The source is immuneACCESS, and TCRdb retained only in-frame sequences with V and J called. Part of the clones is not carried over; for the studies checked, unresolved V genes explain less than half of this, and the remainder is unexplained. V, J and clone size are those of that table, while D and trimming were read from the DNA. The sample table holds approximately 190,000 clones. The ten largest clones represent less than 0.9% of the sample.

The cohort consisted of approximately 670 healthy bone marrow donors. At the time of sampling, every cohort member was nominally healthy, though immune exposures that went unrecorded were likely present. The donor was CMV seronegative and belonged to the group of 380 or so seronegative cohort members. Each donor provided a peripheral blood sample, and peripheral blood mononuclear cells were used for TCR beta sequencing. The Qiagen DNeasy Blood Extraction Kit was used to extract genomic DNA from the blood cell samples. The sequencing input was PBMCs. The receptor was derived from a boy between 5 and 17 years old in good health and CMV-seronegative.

CDR3 region: CASSLGAGRREHTEAFF. Read as DNA, the sequence is TGTGCCAGCAGCTTGGGGGCGGGCAGGAGGGAGCACACTGAAGCTTTCTTT. Recombination joined TRBV5-4 with TRBJ1-1; the D gene assignment is ambiguous. A distance of 18 bases separates the germline ends of V and J, which lose 0 bases and 3 bases respectively. The CDR3 has 17 amino acids, counting the end cysteine and phenylalanine. Of the read, only the CDR3 DNA is kept; its 51 bases are in frame from base 1. CDR1 SGHNT and CDR2 YYREEE were looked up in the germline V gene (reference sequence).